This T cell receptor beta chain is drawn from a study of blood T cells in healthy people across ages. Points from the study as a whole: Roughly linear age-related decline in beta diversity appeared, significant by age roughly 40. Naive T cell percentage and TCR beta diversity correlated strongly.

This clonotype appeared a few times. Its antigen is unidentified. Sample donors were healthy Caucasian individuals that came from Russia, aged roughly 6 to 95. Per individual sample, total RNA of at least 5 micrograms was extracted. V was shortened by 8 bases and J by 15 bases, with 20 bases between the two germline ends. Germline CDR1 reads MNHGY; CDR2 reads SAAAGT. This CDR3 has 12 amino acids. Through a sample-barcoded 5' primer and a J-beta primer mix, a second PCR was run for about 6 to 12 cycles. MiXCR was run by TCRdb on the 5' RACE reads, yielding one entry per CDR3 protein. The sample lists around 690,000 distinct CDR3 sequences; roughly 53% were seen once.

This TCR was sampled from a man in his sixties in good health. Sequenced input: blood. V is TRBV6-8 and J is TRBJ2-1; D is perhaps TRBD1 or TRBD2 (6 bases each). This CDR3 reads CASPGEEQLWFF. The CDR3 DNA sequence: TGTGCCAGCCCAGGGGAGGAGCAGCTTTGGTTCTTC.